The 19 T cell receptor beta chains below were found in one sample sequenced in a study of blood T cell repertoires in COVID-19. The table came from immunoSEQ multiplex PCR; TCRdb's copy has only in-frame clones and leaves some out. This table holds about 85,000 clones, roughly 87% found once. The source material was peripheral blood. The receptor source for this set is a man in his 60s with acute or convalescent COVID-19.

This chain uses TRBV27 with TRBJ2-3; 7 bases agree with TRBD2. CDR1 is MNHEY, CDR2 SMNVEV, per germline (reference sequence). V was clipped by 3 bases and J by 1 base; unmatched bases: 4. The CDR3 length is 15 residues. CDR3 sequence reads: CASSFGTSGTDTQYF. CDR3 DNA: TGTGCCAGCAGTTTCGGAACTAGCGGCACAGATACGCAGTATTTT.

The V and J genes are TRBV15 and TRBJ2-2, with TRBD1 matching over 9 bases. CDR3 length: 17 residues. Germline values: CDR1 LNHNV, CDR2 YYDKDF (reference sequence). J was trimmed by 4 bases and V by 5 bases; bases with no gene match: 11. The CDR3 nucleotides read TGTGCCACCAGCGTCCAAACAGGGGGCTCGCGCACCGGGGAGCTGTTTTTT. This codes for CATSVQTGGSRTGELFF.

This clone was seen a single time. The CDR3 nucleotides are TGCGCCAGCAAGAAAGGGGTGGCCGGGGAGCTGTTTTTT. Protein product: CASKKGVAGELFF. The genes are TRBV10-2 and TRBJ2-2; weak D call: TRBD1 (5 bases). The germline V gene has CDR1 WSHSY and CDR2 SAAADI. There are 13 residues in the CDR3. Trimming pared 7 bases from V and 6 bases from J, leaving 12 bases between.

The DNA for the CDR3 is TGTGCCAGCAGCTTAAAACCGGGGGGCGAAGAGACCCAGTACTTC. Translated: CASSLKPGGEETQYF. V usage is TRBV11-2 and J usage is TRBJ2-5; D possibly corresponds to TRBD2 (7 bases). The CDR3 has 15 residues. V was trimmed by 2 bases and J by 3 bases, leaving 13 bases between them. Germline lookup yields CDR1 SGHAT and CDR2 FQNNGV.

This clone has just one count. The CDR3 spells CASSLQGGTEAFF. The DNA for the CDR3 is TGCGCCAGCAGTTTACAGGGCGGCACTGAAGCTTTCTTT. The rearrangement links TRBV10-2 to TRBJ1-1; a weak D match, TRBD1 (6 bases). The CDR3 spans 13 residues. The V gene's germline CDR1 is WSHSY and CDR2 SAAADI. Trimming pared 5 bases from V and 4 bases from J, leaving 11 bases between.

This clone was detected a few times. The chain carries TRBV9 and TRBJ1-2, with unresolved D. The V gene's germline CDR1 is SGDLS and CDR2 YYNGEE. The CDR3 consists of 15 residues. V shed 2 bases and J shed 9 bases, with 20 bases lying between them. The CDR3: CASSVQAADRISYTF. DNA of the CDR3: TGTGCCAGCAGCGTCCAGGCAGCGGATCGTATTAGCTACACCTTC.

This chain joins TRBV27 and TRBJ1-1, with 10 bases identical to TRBD1. After removal of 3 bases from V and 0 bases from J, the junction contained 10 bases not matched to a gene. This CDR3 is 18 amino acids long. CDR1 and CDR2 (germline): MNHEY, SMNVEV (reference sequence). CDR3 bases: TGTGCCAGCAGTTTCTTCCCTCCGGGACAGGGGCTGAACACTGAAGCTTTCTTT. Translated: CASSFFPPGQGLNTEAFF.

This clone was found a few times. The chain is built from TRBV19 and TRBJ1-6, with 8 nucleotides matching TRBD1. Per germline, CDR1 LNHDA and CDR2 SQIVND (reference sequence). J gave up 10 bases and V 3 bases, and 5 bases lay outside the gene matches. CDR3 size: 14 residues. This chain's CDR3 is CASSIGQGYSPLHF. The DNA of the CDR3 is TGTGCCAGTAGTATTGGACAGGGTTACTCACCCCTCCACTTT.

The chain carries TRBV4-1 and TRBJ2-3; the D gene is possibly TRBD1 (5 bases). The CDR3 extends over 14 amino acids. Per germline, CDR1 MGHRA and CDR2 YSYEKL. Trimming pared 1 base from V and 2 bases from J, leaving 7 bases between. The CDR3 protein is CASSQVGDTDTQYF. CDR3 in DNA: TGCGCCAGCAGCCAAGTAGGGGACACAGATACGCAGTATTTT.

A remark on this clone: A much larger clone is a single base away; this may be a read error. V is TRBV9 and J is TRBJ1-1; 8 bases align to TRBD1. Germline lookup yields CDR1 SGDLS and CDR2 YYNGEE. The CDR3 sequence is 14 residues long. The V and J ends lost 4 bases and 1 base, in that order; junction bases with no gene match: 3. CDR3 protein: CASSLGTGNTEAFF. The CDR3, as DNA: TGTGCCAGCAGCCTAGGGACAGGGAACACTGAAGCTTTCTTT.

The V call is TRBV30, the J call TRBJ1-6, with D unresolved. The length of the CDR3 is 12 residues. The germline CDR1 and CDR2 sequences are GTSNPN and SVGIG (reference sequence). With 1 base removed from V and 11 bases from J, the gap between germline ends came to 9 bases. In DNA form, the CDR3 reads TGTGCCTGGAGTGAGACTAAGGCACCCCTCCACTTT. Translated: CAWSETKAPLHF. The complete variable domain, with remaining parts taken from reference TRBV30 and TRBJ1-6, reads SQTIHQWPATLVQPVGSPLSLECTVEGTSNPNLYWYRQAAGRGLQLLFYSVGIGQISSEVPQNLSASRPQDRQFILSSKKLLLSDSGFYLCAWSETKAPLHFGNGTRLTVT.

By frequency in the sample, this clone is medium-sized. The chain uses TRBV3-1 (or the pseudogene TRBV3-2) and TRBJ2-7; D remains ambiguous. V lost 1 base and J 0 bases, leaving 10 bases between the germline ends. The length of the CDR3 is 15 residues. The germline V gene has CDR1 LGHDT and CDR2 YNNKEL (reference sequence). This CDR3 reads CASSQGHSSSYEQYF. In DNA, the CDR3 is TGTGCCAGCAGCCAAGGCCACTCGAGCTCCTACGAGCAGTACTTC.

The V call is TRBV30, the J call TRBJ1-4; D is undetermined. Trimming shortened V by 5 bases and J by 5 bases, and 15 bases separated the two germline ends. The CDR3 loop spans 14 amino acids. CDR1 GTSNPN and CDR2 SVGIG come from the germline V gene (reference sequence). The DNA for the CDR3 is TGTGCCTGGGGGGAGGACTACCGGAATGAAAAACTGTTTTTT. Translated: CAWGEDYRNEKLFF.

The chain uses TRBV15 and TRBJ2-7, with D unresolved. The CDR3 loop spans 12 amino acids. V was clipped by 3 bases and J by 3 bases, with 6 bases between them. CDR1 and CDR2 from the germline V gene are LNHNV and YYDKDF (reference sequence). For the CDR3, the DNA is TGTGCCACCAGCAGCAACAACTACGAGCAGTACTTC. Protein sequence: CATSSNNYEQYF.

The chain has TRBV19 and TRBJ1-3; D gene uncertain. The CDR3 sequence is 14 residues long. V lost 7 bases, J lost 1 base, and 11 bases lay in between. CDR1 and CDR2 from the germline V gene are LNHDA and SQIVND (reference sequence). DNA for the CDR3: TGTGCCAGTACGCCCGAGATTTCTGGAAACACCATATATTTT. Its protein is CASTPEISGNTIYF.

The chain recombines TRBV18 with TRBJ2-5; D might be TRBD1 (5 bases). There are 12 residues in the CDR3. V was cut by 3 bases and J by 5 bases, with 7 bases left in between. CDR1 is KGHSH and CDR2 is LQKENI in the germline V gene. The CDR3 spells CASSPKGETQYF. The CDR3 nucleotides are TGTGCCAGCTCACCCAAGGGGGAGACCCAGTACTTC.

The chain is built from TRBV12-5 and TRBJ1-5; D not certain. Germline CDR1 and CDR2: LGHNT and FRNRAP. The CDR3 covers 15 residues. Deletions cut 5 bases from V and 7 bases from J, with 18 bases between. The CDR3 nucleotides are TGTGCTAGTGGTGCGGGCCTATCATGGGAACAGCCCCAGCATTTT. It yields the protein CASGAGLSWEQPQHF.

The gene calls are TRBV12-3 or TRBV12-4 and TRBJ1-2; the match to TRBD1 covers 9 bases. The trim removed 6 bases at V and 6 bases at J, leaving 5 bases unmatched. The CDR3 loop spans 13 amino acids. This CDR3 reads CASSPGQGHGYTF. The CDR3 nucleotides are TGTGCCAGCAGCCCCGGACAGGGGCATGGCTACACCTTC.

The sample holds a few counts of this clone. The CDR3 loop reads CATTGNYLGNTEAFF. In nucleotides, the CDR3 is TGCGCCACGACAGGGAATTATTTAGGAAACACTGAAGCTTTCTTT. The chain carries TRBV10-2 and TRBJ1-1, with TRBD1 matching over 7 bases. Unmatched junction bases numbered 13, after V lost 10 bases and J lost 2 bases. The CDR3 totals 15 residues. CDR1 is WSHSY, CDR2 SAAADI, per germline.